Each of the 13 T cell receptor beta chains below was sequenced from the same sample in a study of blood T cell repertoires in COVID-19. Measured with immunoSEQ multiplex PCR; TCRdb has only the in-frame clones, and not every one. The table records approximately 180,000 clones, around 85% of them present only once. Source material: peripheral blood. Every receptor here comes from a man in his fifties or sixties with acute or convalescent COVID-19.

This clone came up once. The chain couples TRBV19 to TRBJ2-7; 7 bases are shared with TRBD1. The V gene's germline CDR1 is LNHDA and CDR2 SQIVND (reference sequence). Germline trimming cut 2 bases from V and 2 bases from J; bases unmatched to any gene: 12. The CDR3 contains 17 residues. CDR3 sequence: CASSIKEGQGGPYEQYF. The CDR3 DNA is TGTGCCAGTAGTATAAAAGAGGGGCAAGGGGGCCCCTACGAGCAGTACTTC. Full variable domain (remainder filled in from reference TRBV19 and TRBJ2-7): DGGITQSPKYLFRKEGQNVTLSCEQNLNHDAMYWYRQDPGQGLRLIYYSQIVNDFQKGDIAEGYSVSREKKESFPLTVTSAQKNPTAFYLCASSIKEGQGGPYEQYFGPGTRLTVT.

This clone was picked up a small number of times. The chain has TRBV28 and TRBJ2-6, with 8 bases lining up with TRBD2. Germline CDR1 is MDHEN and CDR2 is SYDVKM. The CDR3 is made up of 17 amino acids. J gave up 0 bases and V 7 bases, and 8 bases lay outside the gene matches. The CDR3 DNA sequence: TGTGCCAGCAACCCGGGTAGCGGGATCTCTGGGGCCAACGTCCTGACTTTC. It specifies CASNPGSGISGANVLTF.

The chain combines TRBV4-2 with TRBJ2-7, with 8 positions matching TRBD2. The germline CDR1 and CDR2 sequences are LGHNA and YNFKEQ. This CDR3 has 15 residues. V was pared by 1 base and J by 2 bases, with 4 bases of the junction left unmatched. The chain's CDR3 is CASSQVAGGPYEQYF. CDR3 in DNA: TGTGCCAGCAGCCAAGTTGCGGGAGGCCCCTACGAGCAGTACTTC.

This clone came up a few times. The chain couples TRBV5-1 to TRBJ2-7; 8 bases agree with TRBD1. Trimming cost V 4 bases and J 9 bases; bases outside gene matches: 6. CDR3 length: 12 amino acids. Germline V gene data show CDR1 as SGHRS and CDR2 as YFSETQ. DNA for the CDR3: TGCGCCAGCAGCACGGACAGGGCAAGGCAGTACTTC. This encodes CASSTDRARQYF.

CDR3 amino acids: CASSRGQMETQYF. The CDR3, as DNA: TGTGCCAGCAGCCGGGGACAGATGGAGACCCAGTACTTC. The chain couples TRBV7-2 to TRBJ2-5; TRBD1 agrees at 7 bases. The CDR3 runs 13 residues. From germline, CDR1 is SGHTA and CDR2 FQGNSA. V was pared by 5 bases and J by 5 bases, with 5 bases of the junction left unmatched.

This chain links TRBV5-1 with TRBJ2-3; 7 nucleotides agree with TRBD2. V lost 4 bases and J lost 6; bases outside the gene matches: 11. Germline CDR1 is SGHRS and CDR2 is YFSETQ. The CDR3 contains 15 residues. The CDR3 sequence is CASSPTSAYSDTQYF. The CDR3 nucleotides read TGCGCCAGCAGCCCCACTAGCGCCTACTCGGATACGCAGTATTTT.

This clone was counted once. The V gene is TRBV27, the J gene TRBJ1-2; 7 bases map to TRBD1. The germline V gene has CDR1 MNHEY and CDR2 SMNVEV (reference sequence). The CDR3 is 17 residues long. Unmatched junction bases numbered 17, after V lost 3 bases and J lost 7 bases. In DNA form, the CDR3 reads TGTGCCAGCAGTTTGCAGGGGGTGGCGGCTCTGAGACGTGGCTACACCTTC. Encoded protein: CASSLQGVAALRRGYTF.

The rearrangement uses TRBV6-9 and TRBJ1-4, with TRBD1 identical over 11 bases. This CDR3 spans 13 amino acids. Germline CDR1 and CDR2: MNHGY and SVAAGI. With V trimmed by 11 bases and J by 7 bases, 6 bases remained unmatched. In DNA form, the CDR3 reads TGTGCCCAGCAGGGGACAGGGGGTGAAAAACTGTTTTTT. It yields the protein CAQQGTGGEKLFF.

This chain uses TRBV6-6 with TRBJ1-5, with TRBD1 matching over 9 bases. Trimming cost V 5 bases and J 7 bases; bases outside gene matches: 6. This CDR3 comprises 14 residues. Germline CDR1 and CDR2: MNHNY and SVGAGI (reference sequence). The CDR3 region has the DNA TGTGCCAGCAGTAAACAGGGGGCAAGACAGCCCCAGCATTTT. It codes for CASSKQGARQPQHF.

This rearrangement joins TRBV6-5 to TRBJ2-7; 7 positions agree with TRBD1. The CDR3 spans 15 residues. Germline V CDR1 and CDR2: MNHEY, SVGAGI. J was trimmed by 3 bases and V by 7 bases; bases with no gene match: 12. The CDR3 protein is CASTFSGAGGYEQYF. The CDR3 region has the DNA TGTGCCAGCACCTTTTCAGGGGCAGGGGGCTACGAGCAGTACTTC.

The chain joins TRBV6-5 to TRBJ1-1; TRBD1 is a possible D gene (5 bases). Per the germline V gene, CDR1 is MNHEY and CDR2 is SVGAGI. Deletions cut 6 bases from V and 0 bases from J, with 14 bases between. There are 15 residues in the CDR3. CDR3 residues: CASRVQDRMNTEAFF. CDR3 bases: TGTGCCAGCAGAGTACAGGACCGAATGAACACTGAAGCTTTCTTT.

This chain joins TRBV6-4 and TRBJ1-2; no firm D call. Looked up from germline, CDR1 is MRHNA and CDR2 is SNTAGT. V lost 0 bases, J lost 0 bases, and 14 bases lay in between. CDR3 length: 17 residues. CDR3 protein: CASSDSEKTIANYGYTF. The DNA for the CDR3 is TGTGCCAGCAGTGACTCGGAAAAGACTATAGCTAACTATGGCTACACCTTC.

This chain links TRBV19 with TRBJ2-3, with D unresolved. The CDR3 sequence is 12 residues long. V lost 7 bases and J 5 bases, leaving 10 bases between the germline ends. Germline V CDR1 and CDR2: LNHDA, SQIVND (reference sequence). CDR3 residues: CASKARGDTQYF. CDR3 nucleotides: TGTGCCAGTAAGGCACGAGGAGATACGCAGTATTTT.